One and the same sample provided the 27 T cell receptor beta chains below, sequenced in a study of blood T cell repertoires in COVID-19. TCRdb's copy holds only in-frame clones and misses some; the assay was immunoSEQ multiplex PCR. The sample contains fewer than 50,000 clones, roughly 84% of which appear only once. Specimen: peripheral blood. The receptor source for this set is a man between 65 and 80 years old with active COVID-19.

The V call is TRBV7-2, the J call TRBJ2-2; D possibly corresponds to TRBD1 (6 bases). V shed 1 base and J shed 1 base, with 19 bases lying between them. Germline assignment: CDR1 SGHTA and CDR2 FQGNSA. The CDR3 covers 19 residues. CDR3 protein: CASSLVIQGSIRNTGELFF. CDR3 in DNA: TGTGCCAGCAGCTTAGTAATTCAGGGGTCGATTCGGAACACCGGGGAGCTGTTTTTT.

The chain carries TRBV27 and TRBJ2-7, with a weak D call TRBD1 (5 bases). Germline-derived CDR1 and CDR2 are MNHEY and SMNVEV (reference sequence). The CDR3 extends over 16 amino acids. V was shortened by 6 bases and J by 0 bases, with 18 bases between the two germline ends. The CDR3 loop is CASSSWGNSSSYEQYF. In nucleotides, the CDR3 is TGTGCCAGCAGCTCCTGGGGCAATTCGAGCTCCTACGAGCAGTACTTC.

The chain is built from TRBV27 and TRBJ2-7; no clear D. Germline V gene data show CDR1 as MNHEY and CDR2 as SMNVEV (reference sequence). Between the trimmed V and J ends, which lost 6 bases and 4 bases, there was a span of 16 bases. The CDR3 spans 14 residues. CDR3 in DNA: TGTGCCAGCAGGGGCTACGACGGAATGTACGAGCAGTACTTC. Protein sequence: CASRGYDGMYEQYF.

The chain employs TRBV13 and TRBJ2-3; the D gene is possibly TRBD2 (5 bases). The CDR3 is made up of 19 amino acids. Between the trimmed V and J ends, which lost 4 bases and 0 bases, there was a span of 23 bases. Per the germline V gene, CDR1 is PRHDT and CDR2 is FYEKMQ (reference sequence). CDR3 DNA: TGTGCCAGCAGCTGGAGACTGCCCATAGCGCCTACTAGCACAGATACGCAGTATTTT. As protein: CASSWRLPIAPTSTDTQYF. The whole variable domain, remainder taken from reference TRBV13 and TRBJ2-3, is AAGVIQSPRHLIKEKRETATLKCYPIPRHDTVYWYQQGPGQDPQFLISFYEKMQSDKGSIPDRFSAQQFSDYHSELNMSSLELGDSALYFCASSWRLPIAPTSTDTQYFGPGTRLTVL.

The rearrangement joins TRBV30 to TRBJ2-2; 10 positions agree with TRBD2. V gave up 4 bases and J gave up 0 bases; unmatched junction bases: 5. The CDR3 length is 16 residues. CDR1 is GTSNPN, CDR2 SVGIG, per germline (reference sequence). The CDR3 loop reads CAWITGTSANTGELFF. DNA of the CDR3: TGTGCCTGGATTACCGGGACTAGCGCGAACACCGGGGAGCTGTTTTTT.

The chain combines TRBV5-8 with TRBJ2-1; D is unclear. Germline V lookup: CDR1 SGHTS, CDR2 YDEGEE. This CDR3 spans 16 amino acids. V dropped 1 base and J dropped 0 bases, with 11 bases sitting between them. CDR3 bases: TGTGCCAGCAGCTTGCATGGCAGAGGCTCCTACAATGAGCAGTTCTTC. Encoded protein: CASSLHGRGSYNEQFF.

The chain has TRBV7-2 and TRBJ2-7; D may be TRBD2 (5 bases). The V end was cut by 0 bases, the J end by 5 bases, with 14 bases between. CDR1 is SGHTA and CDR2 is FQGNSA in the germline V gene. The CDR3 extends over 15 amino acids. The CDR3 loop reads CASSLAGLTGDEQYF. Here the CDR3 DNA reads TGTGCCAGCAGCTTAGCCGGATTGACCGGGGACGAGCAGTACTTC. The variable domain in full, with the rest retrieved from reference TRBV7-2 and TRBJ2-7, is GAGVSQSPSNKVTEKGKDVELRCDPISGHTALYWYRQSLGQGLEFLIYFQGNSAPDKSGLPSDRFSAERTGGSVSTLTIQRTQQEDSAVYLCASSLAGLTGDEQYFGPGTRLTVT.

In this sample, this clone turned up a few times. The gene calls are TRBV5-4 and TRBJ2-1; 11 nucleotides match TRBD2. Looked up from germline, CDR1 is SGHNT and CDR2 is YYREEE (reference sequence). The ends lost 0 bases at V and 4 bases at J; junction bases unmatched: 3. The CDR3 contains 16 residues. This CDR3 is CASSLGGLAEYNEQFF. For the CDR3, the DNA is TGTGCCAGCAGCTTGGGGGGACTAGCGGAGTACAATGAGCAGTTCTTC.

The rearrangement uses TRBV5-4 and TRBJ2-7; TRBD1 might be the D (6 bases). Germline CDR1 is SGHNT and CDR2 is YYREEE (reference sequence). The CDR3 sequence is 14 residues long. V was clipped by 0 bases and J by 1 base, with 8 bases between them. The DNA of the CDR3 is TGTGCCAGCAGCTTGGCTGGACAGTCCTACGAGCAGTACTTC. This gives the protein CASSLAGQSYEQYF.

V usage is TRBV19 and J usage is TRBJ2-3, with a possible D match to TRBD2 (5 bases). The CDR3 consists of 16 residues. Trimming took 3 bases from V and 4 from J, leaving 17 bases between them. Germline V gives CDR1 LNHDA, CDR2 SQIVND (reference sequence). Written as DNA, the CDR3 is TGTGCCAGTAGTATCCACGAACGGGGAACAGCAGATACGCAGTATTTT. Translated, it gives CASSIHERGTADTQYF.

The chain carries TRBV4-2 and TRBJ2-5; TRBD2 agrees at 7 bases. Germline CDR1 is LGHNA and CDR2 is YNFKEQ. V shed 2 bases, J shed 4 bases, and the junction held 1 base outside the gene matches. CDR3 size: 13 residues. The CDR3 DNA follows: TGTGCCAGCAGCCAACCTAGCGGAGAGACCCAGTACTTC. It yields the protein CASSQPSGETQYF.

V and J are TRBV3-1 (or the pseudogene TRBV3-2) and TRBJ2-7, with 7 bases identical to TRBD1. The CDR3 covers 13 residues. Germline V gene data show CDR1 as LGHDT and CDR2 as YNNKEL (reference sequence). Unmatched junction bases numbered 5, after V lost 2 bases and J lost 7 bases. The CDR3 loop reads CASSQIGGQEQYF. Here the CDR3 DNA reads TGTGCCAGCAGCCAAATAGGGGGCCAGGAGCAGTACTTC.

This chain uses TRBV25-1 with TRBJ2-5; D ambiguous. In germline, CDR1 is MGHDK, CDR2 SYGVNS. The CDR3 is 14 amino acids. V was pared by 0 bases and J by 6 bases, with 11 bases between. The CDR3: CASSEYEERKTQYF. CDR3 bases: TGTGCCAGCAGTGAATATGAGGAGAGGAAGACCCAGTACTTC. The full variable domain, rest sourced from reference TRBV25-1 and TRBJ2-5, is EADIYQTPRYLVIGTGKKITLECSQTMGHDKMYWYQQDPGMELHLIHYSYGVNSTEKGDLSSESTVSRIRTEHFPLTLESARPSHTSQYLCASSEYEERKTQYFGPGTRLLVL.

CDR3 DNA: TGTGCCACGACGGGCGGGGGAGCCGAAAAACTGTTTTTT. Protein sequence: CATTGGGAEKLFF. The V and J genes are TRBV10-3 and TRBJ1-4, with D maybe TRBD1 (5 bases). The V gene's germline CDR1 is ENHRY and CDR2 SYGVKD. CDR3 size: 13 residues. Trimming removed 10 bases at V and 8 bases at J, with 17 bases between.

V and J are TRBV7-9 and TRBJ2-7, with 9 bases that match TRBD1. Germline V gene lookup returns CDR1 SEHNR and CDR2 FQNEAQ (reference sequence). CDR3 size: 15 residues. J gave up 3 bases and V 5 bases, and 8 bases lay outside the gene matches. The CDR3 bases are TGTGCCAGCAGCGATCCGGGACAGGGACGCTACGAGCAGTACTTC. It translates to CASSDPGQGRYEQYF.

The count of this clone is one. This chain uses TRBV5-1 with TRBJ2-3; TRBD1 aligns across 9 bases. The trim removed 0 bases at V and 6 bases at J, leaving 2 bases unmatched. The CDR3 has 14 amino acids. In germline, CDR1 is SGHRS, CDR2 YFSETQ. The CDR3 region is CASSLGQGVDTQYF. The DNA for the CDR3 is TGCGCCAGCAGCTTGGGACAGGGGGTCGATACGCAGTATTTT. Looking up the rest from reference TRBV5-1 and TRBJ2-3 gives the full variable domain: KAGVTQTPRYLIKTRGQQVTLSCSPISGHRSVSWYQQTPGQGLQFLFEYFSETQRNKGNFPGRFSGRQFSNSRSEMNVSTLELGDSALYLCASSLGQGVDTQYFGPGTRLTVL.

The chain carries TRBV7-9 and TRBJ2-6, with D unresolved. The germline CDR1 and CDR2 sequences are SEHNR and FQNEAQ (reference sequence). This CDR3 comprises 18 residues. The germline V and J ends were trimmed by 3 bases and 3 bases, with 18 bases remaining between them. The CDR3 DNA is TGTGCCAGCAGCTTTCTGGCTAGTCTTGCTCATGGGGCCAACGTCCTGACTTTC. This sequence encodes CASSFLASLAHGANVLTF.

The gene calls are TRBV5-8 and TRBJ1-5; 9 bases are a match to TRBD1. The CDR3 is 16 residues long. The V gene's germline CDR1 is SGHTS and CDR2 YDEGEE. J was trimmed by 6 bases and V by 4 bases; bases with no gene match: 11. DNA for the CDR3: TGTGCCAGCAGCAAAAACAGGGGGCAAGTCGGTCAGCCCCAGCATTTT. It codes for CASSKNRGQVGQPQHF.

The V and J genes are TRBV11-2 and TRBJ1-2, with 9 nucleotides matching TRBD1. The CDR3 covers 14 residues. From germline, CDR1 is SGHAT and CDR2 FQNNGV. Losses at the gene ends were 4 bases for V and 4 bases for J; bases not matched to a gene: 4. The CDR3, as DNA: TGTGCCAGCAGCTCCCCACAGGGGGCCTATGGCTACACCTTC. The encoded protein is CASSSPQGAYGYTF.

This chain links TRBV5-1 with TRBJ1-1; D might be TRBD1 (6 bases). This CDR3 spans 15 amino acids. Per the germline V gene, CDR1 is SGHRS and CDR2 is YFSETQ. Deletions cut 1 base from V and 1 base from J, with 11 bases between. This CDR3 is CASSLQGPSNTEAFF. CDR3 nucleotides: TGCGCCAGCAGCTTGCAGGGGCCCTCGAACACTGAAGCTTTCTTT. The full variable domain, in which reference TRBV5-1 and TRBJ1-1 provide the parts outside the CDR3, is KAGVTQTPRYLIKTRGQQVTLSCSPISGHRSVSWYQQTPGQGLQFLFEYFSETQRNKGNFPGRFSGRQFSNSRSEMNVSTLELGDSALYLCASSLQGPSNTEAFFGQGTRLTVV.

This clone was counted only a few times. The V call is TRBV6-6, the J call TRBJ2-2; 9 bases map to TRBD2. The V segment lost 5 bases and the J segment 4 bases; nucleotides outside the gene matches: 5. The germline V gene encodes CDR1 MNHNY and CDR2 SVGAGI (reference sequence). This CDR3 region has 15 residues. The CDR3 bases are TGTGCCAGCAGTCACGGCGGGGGGGCCACCGGGGAGCTGTTTTTT. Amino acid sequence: CASSHGGGATGELFF.

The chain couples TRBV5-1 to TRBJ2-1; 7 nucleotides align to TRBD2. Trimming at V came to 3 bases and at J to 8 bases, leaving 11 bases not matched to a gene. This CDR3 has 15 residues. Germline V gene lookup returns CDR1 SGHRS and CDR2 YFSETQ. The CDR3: CASSSRSGNNDEQFF. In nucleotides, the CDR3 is TGCGCCAGCAGCTCCCGAAGCGGGAACAACGATGAGCAGTTCTTC.

This CDR3 is CASSLEPASRKQYF. The CDR3 DNA sequence: TGTGCCAGCAGTTTGGAGCCCGCGTCGAGGAAGCAGTACTTC. The V call is TRBV28, the J call TRBJ2-7; no definite D call. Germline CDR1 and CDR2: MDHEN and SYDVKM. V gave up 3 bases and J gave up 8 bases, with 17 bases separating them. The CDR3 consists of 14 residues.

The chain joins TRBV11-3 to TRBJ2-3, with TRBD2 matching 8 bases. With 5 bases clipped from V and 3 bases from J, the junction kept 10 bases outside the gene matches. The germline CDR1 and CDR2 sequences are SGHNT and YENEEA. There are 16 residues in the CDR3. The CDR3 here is CASSPRSGSLTDTQYF. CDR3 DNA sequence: TGTGCCAGCAGCCCCCGGAGCGGGAGTTTGACAGATACGCAGTATTTT.

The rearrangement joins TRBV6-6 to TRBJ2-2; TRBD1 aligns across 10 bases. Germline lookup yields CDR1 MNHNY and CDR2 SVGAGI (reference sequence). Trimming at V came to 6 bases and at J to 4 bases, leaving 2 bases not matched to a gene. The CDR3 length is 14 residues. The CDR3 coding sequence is TGTGCCAGCAGGGGGACAGGGGTCACCGGGGAGCTGTTTTTT. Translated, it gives CASRGTGVTGELFF.

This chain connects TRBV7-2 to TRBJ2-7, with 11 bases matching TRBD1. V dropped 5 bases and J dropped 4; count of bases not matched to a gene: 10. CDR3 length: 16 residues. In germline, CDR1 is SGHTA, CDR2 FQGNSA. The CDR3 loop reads CASSVSGTGGRYEQYF. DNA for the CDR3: TGTGCCAGCAGCGTTTCCGGGACAGGGGGGAGGTACGAGCAGTACTTC.

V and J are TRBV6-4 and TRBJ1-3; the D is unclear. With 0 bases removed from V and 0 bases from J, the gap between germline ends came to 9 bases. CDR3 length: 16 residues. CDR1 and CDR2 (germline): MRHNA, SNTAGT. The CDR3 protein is CASSDSERYSGNTIYF. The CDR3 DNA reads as TGTGCCAGCAGTGACTCGGAGCGATACTCTGGAAACACCATATATTTT.